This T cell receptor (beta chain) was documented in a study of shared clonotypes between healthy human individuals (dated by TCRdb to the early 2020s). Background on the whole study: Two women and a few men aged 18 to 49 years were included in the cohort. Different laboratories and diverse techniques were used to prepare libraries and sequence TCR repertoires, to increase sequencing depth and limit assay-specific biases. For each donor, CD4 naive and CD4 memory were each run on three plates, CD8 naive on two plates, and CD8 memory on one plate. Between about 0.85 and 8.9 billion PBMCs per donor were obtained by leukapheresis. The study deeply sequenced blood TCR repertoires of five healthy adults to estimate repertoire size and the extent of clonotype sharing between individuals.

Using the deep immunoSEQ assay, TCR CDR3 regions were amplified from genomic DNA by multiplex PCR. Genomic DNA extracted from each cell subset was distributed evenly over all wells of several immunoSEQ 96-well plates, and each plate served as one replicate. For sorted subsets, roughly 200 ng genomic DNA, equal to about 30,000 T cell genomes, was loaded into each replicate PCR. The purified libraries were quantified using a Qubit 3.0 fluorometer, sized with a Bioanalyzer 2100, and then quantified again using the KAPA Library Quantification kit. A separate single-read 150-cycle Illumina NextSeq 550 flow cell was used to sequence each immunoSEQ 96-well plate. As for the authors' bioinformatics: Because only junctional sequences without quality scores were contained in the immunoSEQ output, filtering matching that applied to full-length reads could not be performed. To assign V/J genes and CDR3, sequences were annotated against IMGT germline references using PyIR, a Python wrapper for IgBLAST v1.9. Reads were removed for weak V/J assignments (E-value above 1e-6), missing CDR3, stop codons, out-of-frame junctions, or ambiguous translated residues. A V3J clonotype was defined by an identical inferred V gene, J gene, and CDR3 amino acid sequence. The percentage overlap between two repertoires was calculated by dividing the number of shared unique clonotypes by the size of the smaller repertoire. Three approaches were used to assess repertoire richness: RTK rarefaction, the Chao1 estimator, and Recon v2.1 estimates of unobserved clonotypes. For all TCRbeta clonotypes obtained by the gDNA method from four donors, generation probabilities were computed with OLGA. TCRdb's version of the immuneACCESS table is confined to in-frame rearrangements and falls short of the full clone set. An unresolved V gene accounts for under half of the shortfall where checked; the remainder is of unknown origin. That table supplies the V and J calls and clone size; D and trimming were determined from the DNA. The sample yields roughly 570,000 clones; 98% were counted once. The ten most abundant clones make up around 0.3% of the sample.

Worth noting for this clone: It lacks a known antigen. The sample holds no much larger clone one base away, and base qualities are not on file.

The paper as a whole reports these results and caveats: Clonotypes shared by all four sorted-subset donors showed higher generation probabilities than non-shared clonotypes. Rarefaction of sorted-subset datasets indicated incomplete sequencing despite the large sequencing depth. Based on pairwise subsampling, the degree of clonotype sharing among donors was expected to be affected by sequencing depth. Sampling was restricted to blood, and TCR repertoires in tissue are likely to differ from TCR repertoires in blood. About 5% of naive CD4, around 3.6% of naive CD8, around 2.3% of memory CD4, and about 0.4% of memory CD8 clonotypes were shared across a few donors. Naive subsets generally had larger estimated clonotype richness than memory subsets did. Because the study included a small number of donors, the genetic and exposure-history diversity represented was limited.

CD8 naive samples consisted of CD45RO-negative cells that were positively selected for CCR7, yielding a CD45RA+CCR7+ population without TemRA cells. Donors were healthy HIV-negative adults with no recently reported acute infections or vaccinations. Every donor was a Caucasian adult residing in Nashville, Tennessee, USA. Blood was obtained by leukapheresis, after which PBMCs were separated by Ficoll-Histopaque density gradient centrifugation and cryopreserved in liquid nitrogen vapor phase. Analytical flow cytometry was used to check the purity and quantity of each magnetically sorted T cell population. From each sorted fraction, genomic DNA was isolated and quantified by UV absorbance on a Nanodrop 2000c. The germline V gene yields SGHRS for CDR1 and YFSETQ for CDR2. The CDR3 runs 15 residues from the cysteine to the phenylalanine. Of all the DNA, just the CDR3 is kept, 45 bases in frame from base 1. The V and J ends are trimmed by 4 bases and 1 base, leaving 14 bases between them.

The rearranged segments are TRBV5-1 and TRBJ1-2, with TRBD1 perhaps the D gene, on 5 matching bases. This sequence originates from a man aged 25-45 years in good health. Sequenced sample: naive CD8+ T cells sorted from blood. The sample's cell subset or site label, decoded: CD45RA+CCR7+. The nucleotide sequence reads TGCGCCAGCAGCGCGCGGGACGGCAATAACTATGGCTACACCTTC. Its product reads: CASSARDGNNYGYTF.